A single sample gave rise to the 5 T cell receptor beta chains below, sequenced in a study of blood T cell repertoires in COVID-19. Assay used: immunoSEQ multiplex PCR; TCRdb lists only in-frame clones, some missing. The profile shows about 370,000 clones, 85% to 90% of them singletons. The specimen was PBMCs or T cells enriched from blood (not recorded which). The receptors come from a man aged 18 to 30 who had recovered from COVID-19.

V gene TRBV4-3 combines with J gene TRBJ1-5; D is ambiguous. The CDR3 is 15 residues long. V lost 0 bases to trimming and J lost 1 base, with 7 bases between them. Germline V lookup: CDR1 LGHNA, CDR2 YSLEER. CDR3 loop: CASSQDVESNQPQHF. CDR3 DNA sequence: TGCGCCAGCAGCCAAGACGTGGAGAGCAATCAGCCCCAGCATTTT.

V and J are TRBV6-5 and TRBJ1-1; no definite D call. V was pared by 4 bases and J by 2 bases, with 14 bases between. From germline, CDR1 is MNHEY and CDR2 SVGAGI. The CDR3 has 15 residues. CDR3 sequence (DNA): TGTGCCAGCAGTTTGCGACTCGGGTCAAACACTGAAGCTTTCTTT. Its translation is CASSLRLGSNTEAFF.

This clone was recorded only once. The chain combines TRBV19 with TRBJ1-5; possibly TRBD1 for D (6 bases). V was shortened by 10 bases and J by 2 bases, with 18 bases between the two germline ends. CDR3 length: 15 residues. Germline V gene data show CDR1 as LNHDA and CDR2 as SQIVND (reference sequence). CDR3 DNA: TGTGCCACCACACCTGACAGGTTCGGCAATCAGCCCCAGCATTTT. Its translation is CATTPDRFGNQPQHF.

The CDR3 region is CANARGGGDEAFF. CDR3 sequence (DNA): TGTGCCAACGCAAGGGGGGGCGGTGATGAAGCTTTCTTT. The chain carries TRBV10-3 and TRBJ1-1, with D perhaps TRBD1 (6 bases). Germline CDR1 is ENHRY and CDR2 is SYGVKD. V dropped 10 bases and J dropped 7 bases, with 19 bases sitting between them. CDR3 length equals 13 residues.

This clone appeared a few times. The gene calls are TRBV12-3 or TRBV12-4 and TRBJ2-5; perhaps TRBD2 as D (5 bases). This CDR3 has 11 amino acids. The V gene lost 5 bases and the J gene lost 7 bases, with 8 bases spanning the gap. DNA for the CDR3: TGTGCCAGCAGTCTTCGGGGGACCCAGTACTTC. It specifies CASSLRGTQYF.